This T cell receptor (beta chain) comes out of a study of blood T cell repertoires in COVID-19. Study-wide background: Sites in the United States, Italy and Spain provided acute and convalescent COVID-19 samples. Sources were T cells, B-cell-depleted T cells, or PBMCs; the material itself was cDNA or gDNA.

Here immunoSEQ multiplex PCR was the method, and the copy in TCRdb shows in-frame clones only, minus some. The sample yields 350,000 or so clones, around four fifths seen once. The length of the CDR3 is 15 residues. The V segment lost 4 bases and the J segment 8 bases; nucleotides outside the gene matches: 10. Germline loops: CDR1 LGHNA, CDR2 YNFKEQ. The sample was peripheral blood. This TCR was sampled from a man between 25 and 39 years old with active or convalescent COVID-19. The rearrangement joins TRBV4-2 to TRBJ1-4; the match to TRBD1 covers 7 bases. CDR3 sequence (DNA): TGTGCCAGCAGCCCAGAGGGGGCCAGGAAAGAAAAACTGTTTTTT. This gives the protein CASSPEGARKEKLFF.